Listed here are 29 T cell receptor beta chains from one sample, sequenced in a study of CD8 T cells in ankylosing spondylitis. The study, taken as a whole, reports: A TCR beta motif of eight highly homologous variants appeared characteristic of ankylosing spondylitis blood.

Which antigens these TCRs recognize remains unknown. TCRdb recomputed calls from the 5' RACE reads with MiXCR, one row per CDR3 protein. The sample yields roughly 300,000 distinct CDR3 sequences, under 8.5% seen once. The sample consisted of blood, either unsorted or a sorted T cell fraction (not recorded which). Every receptor here comes from a male donor with ankylosing spondylitis.

This clonotype was observed many times. Written as DNA, the CDR3 is TGCAGTGGCACAGGGACCTACGAGCAGTACTTC. Protein product: CSGTGTYEQYF. The rearrangement joins TRBV20-1 to TRBJ2-7; D is perhaps TRBD1 (6 bases). Trimming left V 7 bases short and J 2 bases short, with 9 bases between. CDR1 DFQATT and CDR2 SNEGSKA come from the germline V gene (reference sequence). This CDR3 comprises 11 residues.

J is TRBJ2-1 and V is TRBV20-1; no clear D gene. Germline V gene lookup returns CDR1 DFQATT and CDR2 SNEGSKA (reference sequence). V lost 5 bases, J lost 9 bases, and 8 bases lay in between. The CDR3 is made up of 10 amino acids. CDR3 nucleotide sequence: TGCAGTGCTCCCACGGTTGAGCAGTTCTTC. Encoded protein: CSAPTVEQFF.

This clonotype was counted only a few times. The rearrangement uses TRBV27 and TRBJ2-3, with unresolved D. This CDR3 is built from 12 residues. Trimming took off 6 bases at V and 4 bases at J, with 8 bases between the two ends. CDR1 is MNHEY, CDR2 SMNVEV, per germline (reference sequence). DNA for the CDR3: TGTGCCAGCAGACTTGGGGCAGATACGCAGTATTTT. This sequence encodes CASRLGADTQYF.

The V call is TRBV6-5, the J call TRBJ1-5, with D hard to call. The V gene lost 4 bases and the J gene lost 0 bases, with 7 bases spanning the gap. CDR1 is MNHEY, CDR2 SVGAGI, per germline. CDR3 length: 14 amino acids. In DNA form, the CDR3 reads TGTGCCAGCAGTTTGCACCGTAGCAATCAGCCCCAGCATTTT. Protein: CASSLHRSNQPQHF.

This clonotype was seen many times. The chain has TRBV29-1 and TRBJ1-2, with D perhaps matching TRBD1 (5 bases). Germline values: CDR1 SQVTM, CDR2 ANQGSEA. V was clipped by 4 bases and J by 8 bases, with 17 bases between them. This CDR3 is 13 amino acids long. DNA for the CDR3: TGCAGCGTTGGAGTGACGGGGGATGGCGGCTACACCTTC. It encodes CSVGVTGDGGYTF.

This clonotype has a count of ten or more. The chain combines TRBV29-1 with TRBJ2-2; D ambiguous. The V end was cut by 8 bases, the J end by 1 base, with 11 bases between. Per the germline V gene, CDR1 is SQVTM and CDR2 is ANQGSEA. There are 13 residues in the CDR3. In DNA form, the CDR3 reads TGCAGCTCCCGGGCTGGGAACACCGGGGAGCTGTTTTTT. Translating it yields CSSRAGNTGELFF.

This clonotype was observed a few times. The chain joins TRBV3-1 to TRBJ2-7, with 12 positions matching TRBD2. Per the germline V gene, CDR1 is LGHDT and CDR2 is YNNKEL (reference sequence). The V gene end was trimmed by 4 bases and the J gene end by 2 bases; junction bases not matched to a gene: 6. This CDR3 is 16 amino acids long. The chain's CDR3 is CASSPRLAGVPYEQYF. The DNA for the CDR3 is TGTGCCAGCAGCCCCCGACTAGCGGGAGTCCCCTACGAGCAGTACTTC.

This chain joins TRBV20-1 and TRBJ2-2; 9 bases map to TRBD2. The CDR3 is made up of 13 amino acids. J was trimmed by 5 bases and V by 2 bases; bases with no gene match: 0. Germline CDR1 and CDR2: DFQATT and SNEGSKA (reference sequence). This CDR3 reads CSARLAGTGELFF. CDR3 coding DNA: TGCAGTGCTAGACTAGCGGGAACCGGGGAGCTGTTTTTT.

The chain has TRBV2 and TRBJ1-5, with D hard to call. Germline loops: CDR1 SNHLY, CDR2 FYNNEI. The CDR3 is 17 residues long. V lost 3 bases and J 0 bases, leaving 15 bases between the germline ends. CDR3 coding DNA: TGTGCCAGCAGTGACAGCATAATCGTCAATAGCAATCAGCCCCAGCATTTT. This translates into CASSDSIIVNSNQPQHF.

The chain joins TRBV5-1 to TRBJ2-2; 7 bases align to TRBD2. The germline gives CDR1 SGHRS, CDR2 YFSETQ. This CDR3 is 15 amino acids long. With 5 bases clipped from V and 1 base from J, the junction kept 5 bases outside the gene matches. The DNA for the CDR3 is TGCGCCAGCAGACAAGCGGGACTGAACACCGGGGAGCTGTTTTTT. The encoded protein is CASRQAGLNTGELFF.

The genes are TRBV29-1 and TRBJ2-2; tentative D call: TRBD2 (5 bases). The CDR3 is 14 residues long. Deletions cut 4 bases from V and 6 bases from J, with 15 bases between. The germline V gene has CDR1 SQVTM and CDR2 ANQGSEA. CDR3 sequence reads: CSVGVKAGAGELFF. The CDR3 DNA reads as TGCAGCGTTGGGGTTAAGGCGGGCGCCGGGGAGCTGTTTTTT.

Only a few counts were recorded for this clonotype. The J gene is TRBJ2-7, the V gene TRBV14; the match to TRBD2 covers 13 bases. Germline V gene data show CDR1 as SGHDN and CDR2 as FVKESK. With 2 bases clipped from V and 5 bases from J, the junction kept 3 bases outside the gene matches. CDR3 size: 15 residues. CDR3 protein: CASSQPGLAGDEQYF. The DNA for the CDR3 is TGTGCCAGCAGCCAACCTGGACTAGCGGGAGACGAGCAGTACTTC.

The V gene is TRBV4-3, the J gene TRBJ2-3; 7 bases match TRBD1. V gave up 0 bases and J gave up 2 bases; unmatched junction bases: 2. From germline, CDR1 is LGHNA and CDR2 YSLEER. The length of the CDR3 is 15 residues. CDR3 in DNA: TGCGCCAGCAGCCAAGAGGACAGGACCACAGATACGCAGTATTTT. Protein product: CASSQEDRTTDTQYF.

The chain carries TRBV7-9 and TRBJ1-4; D gene uncertain. The V gene lost 6 bases and the J gene lost 0 bases, with 11 bases spanning the gap. There are 15 residues in the CDR3. Germline V gene data show CDR1 as SEHNR and CDR2 as FQNEAQ (reference sequence). DNA of the CDR3: TGTGCCAGCAGGACGGCCAGATCAACTAATGAAAAACTGTTTTTT. Translated: CASRTARSTNEKLFF. Based on the CDR3 plus reference TRBV7-9 and TRBJ1-4, the full variable domain is DTGVSQNPRHKITKRGQNVTFRCDPISEHNRLYWYRQTLGQGPEFLTYFQNEAQLEKSRLLSDRFSAERPKGSFSTLEIQRTEQGDSAMYLCASRTARSTNEKLFFGSGTQLSVL.

There are a few counts of this clonotype. The chain has TRBV20-1 and TRBJ2-2; 9 nucleotides match TRBD1. Germline V gives CDR1 DFQATT, CDR2 SNEGSKA (reference sequence). The CDR3 totals 15 residues. V trimming: 6 bases; J trimming: 4 bases; junction bases outside the gene matches: 9. The CDR3 spells CSAPGQGSGTGELFF. CDR3 in DNA: TGCAGTGCCCCAGGACAGGGGAGTGGCACCGGGGAGCTGTTTTTT.

This clonotype has a handful of counts. The J gene is TRBJ2-5, the V gene TRBV20-1; D uncertain. CDR1 is DFQATT and CDR2 is SNEGSKA in the germline V gene (reference sequence). The CDR3 loop spans 11 amino acids. Trimming shortened V by 7 bases and J by 2 bases, and 8 bases separated the two germline ends. The CDR3 region is CSGQAQETQYF. CDR3 nucleotide sequence: TGCAGTGGCCAAGCACAAGAGACCCAGTACTTC.

The rearrangement joins TRBV5-1 to TRBJ2-1; 10 nucleotides agree with TRBD2. Per the germline V gene, CDR1 is SGHRS and CDR2 is YFSETQ. J was trimmed by 0 bases and V by 3 bases; bases with no gene match: 3. CDR3 length equals 16 residues. The DNA of the CDR3 is TGCGCCAGCAGCTCCACTAGCGGGGCCTCCTACAATGAGCAGTTCTTC. It translates to CASSSTSGASYNEQFF.

This clonotype was detected ten times or more. This rearrangement joins TRBV10-3 to TRBJ1-6, with unresolved D. The V end lost 3 bases, the J end lost 8 bases, and 14 bases lay between the germline ends. Germline values: CDR1 ENHRY, CDR2 SYGVKD. This CDR3 spans 15 amino acids. The CDR3 region has the DNA TGTGCCATCAGTGACTTCGACCGAGGGCATTCACCCCTCCACTTT. Amino acid sequence: CAISDFDRGHSPLHF.

This clonotype was detected a few times. This chain connects TRBV12-3 or TRBV12-4 to TRBJ1-3; TRBD1 might be the D (6 bases). The V end was cut by 6 bases, the J end by 2 bases, with 11 bases between. The CDR3 sequence is 14 residues long. The CDR3 protein is CASSLGGAGNTIYF. In nucleotides, the CDR3 is TGTGCCAGCAGCCTAGGGGGGGCTGGAAACACCATATATTTT.

This clonotype was seen once. The J gene is TRBJ2-2, the V gene TRBV7-8; a weak D match, TRBD2 (6 bases). V lost 5 bases and J 5 bases, leaving 12 bases between the germline ends. This CDR3 is built from 14 residues. Germline V CDR1 and CDR2: SGHVS, FQNEAQ. The CDR3, as DNA: TGTGCCAGCAGCAGACTAGTGTCAACCGGGGAGCTGTTTTTT. Residues: CASSRLVSTGELFF.

V gene TRBV27 combines with J gene TRBJ2-7; D is perhaps TRBD1 (5 bases). Germline V gene data show CDR1 as MNHEY and CDR2 as SMNVEV (reference sequence). Trimming cost V 3 bases and J 6 bases, with 9 bases left between them. This CDR3 spans 12 amino acids. The CDR3 loop is CASSLTQGEQYF. In nucleotides, the CDR3 is TGTGCCAGCAGTTTGACCCAGGGCGAGCAGTACTTC.

The sample holds many counts of this clonotype. The chain recombines TRBV7-2 with TRBJ2-1; no clear D. Deletions cut 3 bases from V and 0 bases from J, with 3 bases between. The CDR3 extends over 13 amino acids. CDR1 and CDR2 (germline): SGHTA, FQGNSA. For the CDR3, the DNA is TGTGCCAGCAGCTTCACCTCCTACAATGAGCAGTTCTTC. Encoded protein: CASSFTSYNEQFF.

This clonotype was recorded many times. This chain links TRBV18 with TRBJ2-4; possibly TRBD1 or TRBD2 for D (5 bases each). The CDR3 sequence is 19 residues long. Trimming removed 3 bases at V and 0 bases at J, with 21 bases between. Germline V CDR1 and CDR2: KGHSH, LQKENI. CDR3 in DNA: TGTGCCAGCTCACCCTCCGGGGACCCTAGATATCTAGCCAAAAACATTCAGTACTTC. Amino acid sequence: CASSPSGDPRYLAKNIQYF.

This clonotype has just a few counts. This chain joins TRBV6-2 or TRBV6-3 and TRBJ2-7; 7 nucleotides line up with TRBD2. The length of the CDR3 is 12 residues. CDR1 is MNHEY, CDR2 SVGEGT, per germline. V shed 9 bases, J shed 2 bases, and the junction held 4 bases outside the gene matches. As DNA, the CDR3 is TGTGCCAGTACGGGACTAACCTACGAGCAGTACTTC. Its translation is CASTGLTYEQYF.

The genes are TRBV30 and TRBJ2-1; TRBD2 agrees at 8 bases. This CDR3 has 17 amino acids. Germline-derived CDR1 and CDR2 are GTSNPN and SVGIG (reference sequence). With 0 bases clipped from V and 4 bases from J, the junction kept 11 bases outside the gene matches. CDR3 in amino acids: CAWSVRLAGRSYNEQFF. CDR3 DNA: TGTGCCTGGAGTGTAAGGCTAGCGGGCCGGTCGTACAATGAGCAGTTCTTC.

This clonotype was recorded a few times. V is TRBV28 and J is TRBJ1-4, with 7 bases aligning to TRBD1. This CDR3 has 15 amino acids. V lost 6 bases to trimming and J lost 3 bases; unmatched junction nucleotides: 7. The germline gives CDR1 MDHEN, CDR2 SYDVKM. The CDR3 DNA follows: TGTGCCAGCAGCCCCACAGGGGCCCCTAATGAAAAACTGTTTTTT. It translates to CASSPTGAPNEKLFF.

The J gene is TRBJ1-6, the V gene TRBV10-2; no clear D gene. V was trimmed by 6 bases and J by 14 bases, leaving 23 bases between them. The CDR3 has 15 amino acids. Germline V lookup: CDR1 WSHSY, CDR2 SAAADI. The CDR3 region has the DNA TGCGCCAGCAGCCCCGGACGCGGCGGTCCGCTTTCCCTCCACTTT. Encoded protein: CASSPGRGGPLSLHF.

The J gene is TRBJ2-7, the V gene TRBV12-3 or TRBV12-4, with unresolved D. V lost 2 bases to trimming and J lost 3 bases, with 5 bases between them. This CDR3 contains 12 residues. CDR3 sequence (DNA): TGTGCCAGCAGTTTATTGGACTACGAGCAGTACTTC. Residues: CASSLLDYEQYF.

The chain employs TRBV5-1 and TRBJ1-5, with D perhaps TRBD1 (5 bases). V was shortened by 4 bases and J by 6 bases, with 20 bases between the two germline ends. The CDR3 runs to 16 residues. CDR1 and CDR2 from the germline V gene are SGHRS and YFSETQ. Here the CDR3 reads CASSPGGGTSGQPQHF. The CDR3 nucleotides read TGCGCCAGCAGCCCCGGGGGGGGGACTTCGGGTCAGCCCCAGCATTTT.